This T cell receptor beta chain appears in the sequencing data of a study of human T cells and chemical hapten exposure. From the RACE reads, TCRdb called clonotypes with MiXCR, one entry per CDR3 protein. The sample contains roughly 380,000 distinct CDR3 sequences, more than 4.5% of which appear only once. Time point in this sample: pre-sensitization, week 0. Treatment: therapeutic diphenylcyclopropenone sensitization with weekly scalp DPC. This clonotype has a count of ten or more. Its antigen remains unknown. Losses at the gene ends were 7 bases for V and 1 base for J; bases not matched to a gene: 4. CDR3 length equals 13 residues. The study, taken as a whole, reports: Expanded TCRs formed significantly more large CDR3 similarity clusters than controls. Having alopecia, donors may respond immunologically unlike healthy people.

The receptor's source is a woman aged 50 to 60 with alopecia areata. Some clones in this sample may be carry-over from other donors' samples. This chain uses TRBV12-3 or TRBV12-4 with TRBJ2-7; 7 nucleotides line up with TRBD2. The sequencing used whole blood, collected in connection with sensitization to the hapten diphenylcyclopropenone (DPC). The CDR3 nucleotides read TGTGCCAGCACCCCGGGGGGATCCTACGAGCAGTACTTC. As protein: CASTPGGSYEQYF.